This TCR beta chain was captured in a study of T cell responses to AZD1222 COVID-19 vaccine. Study-wide background: Second doses that came at about 4 or about 12 weeks were put together.

A note on this clone: Its antigen is not known.

Study-level results: Recipients of AZD1222 seropositive at baseline numbered only 5 to 7. The breadth and depth of Spike-specific TCRs increased once two AZD1222 doses had been given. Clonal diversity was possibly underestimated, and the donors were mostly white British, with more females.

The CDR3 totals 13 residues. V shed 4 bases, J shed 8 bases, and the junction held 8 bases outside the gene matches. Per germline, CDR1 SGHKS and CDR2 YYEKEE (reference sequence). Using immunoSEQ multiplex PCR, the repertoire was profiled, and TCRdb retains in-frame clones only, with some absent. The sample yields some 150,000 clones, 88% seen once. V gene TRBV5-5 combines with J gene TRBJ1-2; 7 positions agree with TRBD1. The sample consisted of peripheral blood, taken on day 0 of AZD1222 vaccination. The sequence was collected from an adult in good health. CDR3 amino acids: CASSRDRVIGYTF. The CDR3 DNA reads as TGTGCCAGCAGCCGGGACAGAGTCATCGGCTACACCTTC. Full variable domain (outside the CDR3, taken from reference TRBV5-5 and TRBJ1-2): DAGVTQSPTHLIKTRGQQVTLRCSPISGHKSVSWYQQVLGQGPQFIFQYYEKEERGRGNFPDRFSARQFPNYSSELNVNALLLGDSALYLCASSRDRVIGYTFGSGTRLTVV.